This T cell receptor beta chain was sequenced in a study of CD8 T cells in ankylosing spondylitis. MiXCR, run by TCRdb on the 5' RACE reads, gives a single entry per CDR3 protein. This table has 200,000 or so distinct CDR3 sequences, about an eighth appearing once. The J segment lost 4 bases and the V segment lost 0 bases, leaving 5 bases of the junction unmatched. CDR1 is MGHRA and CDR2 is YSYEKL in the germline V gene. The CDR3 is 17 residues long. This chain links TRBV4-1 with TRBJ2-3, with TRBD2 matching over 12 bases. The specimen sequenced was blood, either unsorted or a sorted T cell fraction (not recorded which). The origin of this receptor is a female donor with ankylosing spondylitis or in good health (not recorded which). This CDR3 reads CASSQEPSGRAPDTQYF. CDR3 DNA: TGCGCCAGCAGCCAAGAACCTAGCGGGAGGGCCCCAGATACGCAGTATTTT.